A single sample is the source of the 27 T cell receptor beta chains below, sequenced in a study of blood T cells in healthy people across ages. A second PCR of about 7 to 12 cycles used a sample-barcoded 5' primer and a J-beta primer mix. TCRdb reprocessed the 5' RACE reads with MiXCR, giving one entry per CDR3 protein. Of about 1.4 million distinct CDR3 sequences detected, around 59% appear once; the ten largest clones hold about 6.7%. The sequenced sample was blood. The receptors derive from a man between 18 and 29 years old in good health.

J is TRBJ2-5 and V is TRBV6-1, with TRBD1 identical over 7 bases. This CDR3 contains 16 residues. Germline CDR1 MNHNS, CDR2 SASEGT. V lost 6 bases, J lost 1 base, and 11 bases stayed unmatched. CDR3 loop: CASRNGQVGTQETQYF. The CDR3 coding sequence is TGTGCCAGCAGGAATGGACAGGTTGGGACCCAAGAGACCCAGTACTTC.

V is TRBV12-3 or TRBV12-4 and J is TRBJ2-1; D remains unclear. V gave up 8 bases and J gave up 7 bases, with 18 bases separating them. This CDR3 has 14 residues. The CDR3 spells CASCIPGGWNEQFF. CDR3 coding DNA: TGTGCCAGCTGCATCCCTGGCGGCTGGAATGAGCAGTTCTTC.

Here the CDR3 reads CASRQGIGYNEQFF. CDR3 nucleotides: TGTGCCAGCAGACAGGGGATAGGCTACAATGAGCAGTTCTTC. This chain links TRBV6-5 with TRBJ2-1, with 7 bases aligning to TRBD1. With V trimmed by 6 bases and J by 3 bases, 5 bases remained unmatched. The length of the CDR3 is 14 residues. Germline V gene lookup returns CDR1 MNHEY and CDR2 SVGAGI.

The genes are TRBV4-3 and TRBJ1-2, with TRBD1 identical over 9 bases. Germline V gene sequence: CDR1 LGHNA, CDR2 YSLEER. CDR3 length: 18 amino acids. The V and J ends lost 3 bases and 2 bases, in that order; junction bases with no gene match: 13. CDR3 amino acids: CASSQYLPGQGINYGYTF. CDR3 DNA sequence: TGCGCCAGCAGCCAGTATCTCCCGGGACAGGGCATCAACTATGGCTACACCTTC.

The J gene is TRBJ2-3, the V gene TRBV20-1; TRBD2 is a possible D gene (5 bases). This CDR3 region has 15 residues. V lost 6 bases, J lost 4 bases, and 20 bases lay in between. Germline CDR1 and CDR2: DFQATT and SNEGSKA (reference sequence). The CDR3 DNA sequence: TGCAGTGCAGAGACTGGACGGGAATCGGCAGATACGCAGTATTTT. This sequence encodes CSAETGRESADTQYF.

This chain joins TRBV6-6 and TRBJ1-2; 8 bases are a match to TRBD1. V lost 8 bases to trimming and J lost 4 bases; unmatched junction nucleotides: 15. The CDR3 is 16 residues long. Germline-derived CDR1 and CDR2 are MNHNY and SVGAGI (reference sequence). The chain's CDR3 is CASGIPQGARGYGYTF. The CDR3 coding sequence is TGTGCCAGCGGTATCCCGCAGGGGGCGCGGGGCTATGGCTACACCTTC.

This chain joins TRBV20-1 and TRBJ2-1; D gene unclear. This CDR3 is built from 18 residues. CDR1 is DFQATT, CDR2 SNEGSKA, per germline (reference sequence). Trimming stripped 3 bases from V and 0 bases from J, with 21 bases between. Here the CDR3 reads CSASNRPSTPISYNEQFF. The DNA of the CDR3 is TGCAGTGCTAGTAATAGGCCTTCCACCCCTATCTCCTACAATGAGCAGTTCTTC.

The chain carries TRBV3-1 and TRBJ2-1; TRBD2 is a possible D gene (6 bases). This CDR3 is 16 amino acids long. Trimming shortened V by 4 bases and J by 4 bases, and 17 bases separated the two germline ends. Germline CDR1 LGHDT, CDR2 YNNKEL (reference sequence). CDR3 region: CASSPLGTPEYNEQFF. In DNA form, the CDR3 reads TGTGCCAGCAGCCCCCTCGGGACTCCGGAATACAATGAGCAGTTCTTC.

The chain uses TRBV27 and TRBJ2-3; D is perhaps TRBD2 (6 bases). Germline assignment: CDR1 MNHEY and CDR2 SMNVEV (reference sequence). CDR3 length: 16 residues. The V end lost 4 bases, the J end lost 0 bases, and 14 bases lay between the germline ends. The CDR3 loop is CASSSLASTSTDTQYF. CDR3 DNA: TGTGCCAGCAGTTCGCTAGCGAGTACTAGCACAGATACGCAGTATTTT.

This rearrangement joins TRBV6-5 to TRBJ2-6; the D gene could be TRBD1 or TRBD2 (5 bases each). This CDR3 region has 18 residues. Trimming removed 1 base from V and 0 bases from J, with 13 bases in between. The germline V gene has CDR1 MNHEY and CDR2 SVGAGI. The CDR3 nucleotides read TGTGCCAGCAGTTACTTAGCGACCCAGGGCTCTGGGGCCAACGTCCTGACTTTC. This codes for CASSYLATQGSGANVLTF.

This chain connects TRBV10-3 to TRBJ2-1, with D perhaps matching TRBD2 (5 bases). V lost 0 bases to trimming and J lost 6 bases, with 15 bases between them. The CDR3 sequence is 16 residues long. The germline gives CDR1 ENHRY, CDR2 SYGVKD. CDR3 in amino acids: CAISESRTSHGNEQFF. The CDR3 nucleotides read TGTGCCATCAGTGAGTCAAGAACTAGTCATGGCAATGAGCAGTTCTTC.

This chain uses TRBV12-3 or TRBV12-4 with TRBJ2-1; D possibly uses TRBD1 or TRBD2 (6 bases each). Trimming stripped 7 bases from V and 8 bases from J, with 12 bases between. The CDR3 has 12 amino acids. The CDR3 coding sequence is TGTGCCAGCACGCCGGGGGCGGATGAGCAGTTCTTC. Its translation: CASTPGADEQFF.

This clonotype was seen just once. CDR3 loop: CASSPLGGVDGELFF. DNA of the CDR3: TGTGCCAGCAGTCCCCTCGGGGGGGTTGACGGGGAGCTGTTTTTT. This chain uses TRBV27 with TRBJ2-2, with TRBD2 identical over 8 bases. The CDR3 length is 15 residues. V shed 5 bases, J shed 7 bases, and the junction held 9 bases outside the gene matches. Germline-derived CDR1 and CDR2 are MNHEY and SMNVEV (reference sequence).

Notes on this clonotype: Given a much more abundant clone one base away, this may be a read error. The rearrangement uses TRBV20-1 and TRBJ2-7, with a tentative D call TRBD2 (5 bases). Germline values: CDR1 DFQATT, CDR2 SNEGSKA (reference sequence). The length of the CDR3 is 10 residues. V gave up 5 bases and J gave up 4 bases, with 6 bases separating them. CDR3: CSAGEYEQYF. The CDR3 DNA is TGCAGTGCTGGGGAGTACGAGCAGTACTTC.

This sequence joins TRBV29-1 and TRBJ2-1, with D unresolved. The end of the DNA aligns better with TRBJ2-7, so the J call may be wrong. The CDR3 covers 13 residues. Germline CDR1 SQVTM, CDR2 ANQGSEA. CDR3 region: CSVHNGPFGEQYF. In nucleotides, the CDR3 is TGCAGCGTTCACAACGGGCCATTCGGGGAGCAGTACTTC.

This chain links TRBV15 with TRBJ2-5; D could derive from TRBD1 or TRBD2 (6 bases each). The CDR3 spans 15 residues. Deletions cut 4 bases from V and 0 bases from J, with 12 bases between. Looked up from germline, CDR1 is LNHNV and CDR2 is YYDKDF (reference sequence). CDR3 in DNA: TGTGCCACCAGCAACCGGAGGGGGTACCAAGAGACCCAGTACTTC. Translating gives CATSNRRGYQETQYF.

This clonotype was detected only a few times. The chain uses TRBV4-3 and TRBJ2-5; TRBD1 matches at 9 bases. The CDR3 spans 15 residues. V lost 3 bases to trimming and J lost 2 bases; unmatched junction nucleotides: 4. Germline assignment: CDR1 LGHNA and CDR2 YSLEER. The CDR3 reads CASSQGQGFQETQYF. The CDR3 nucleotides are TGCGCCAGCAGCCAGGGACAGGGATTTCAAGAGACCCAGTACTTC.

The chain has TRBV20-1 and TRBJ2-5, with D possibly TRBD1 on 5 matching bases. CDR3 length equals 14 residues. In germline, CDR1 is DFQATT, CDR2 SNEGSKA (reference sequence). Trimming took 2 bases from V and 2 from J, leaving 12 bases between them. CDR3 sequence (DNA): TGCAGTGCTAGATTCTCAGGGTGGCAAGAGACCCAGTACTTC. Translating gives CSARFSGWQETQYF.

The chain uses TRBV27 and TRBJ2-1; 7 bases agree with TRBD1. This CDR3 has 15 residues. CDR1 and CDR2 (germline): MNHEY, SMNVEV (reference sequence). The junction had 13 bases not matched to a gene; V was cut back by 7 bases and J by 7 bases. The CDR3 loop is CASKFVQGYGNEQFF. CDR3 nucleotide sequence: TGTGCCAGCAAATTTGTACAGGGGTATGGTAATGAGCAGTTCTTC.

The V gene is TRBV29-1, the J gene TRBJ2-1; either TRBD1 or TRBD2 may supply D (6 bases each). V was pared by 3 bases and J by 9 bases, with 18 bases between. Germline CDR1 SQVTM, CDR2 ANQGSEA. The length of the CDR3 is 14 residues. The CDR3: CSVDSRGLPGEQFF. For the CDR3, the DNA is TGCAGCGTTGATAGTCGGGGGCTCCCGGGTGAGCAGTTCTTC.

The chain has TRBV10-2 and TRBJ1-5, with D possibly being TRBD1 (5 bases). This CDR3 spans 16 amino acids. Germline V gene data show CDR1 as WSHSY and CDR2 as SAAADI. Deletions cut 7 bases from V and 2 bases from J, with 18 bases between. The CDR3 DNA is TGCGCCAGCATGGGGCGGTCCCTTGGGGGCAATCAGCCCCAGCATTTT. Residues: CASMGRSLGGNQPQHF.

The J gene is TRBJ2-7, the V gene TRBV4-2; D not resolved. Germline V gives CDR1 LGHNA, CDR2 YNFKEQ. This CDR3 contains 15 residues. Between the trimmed V and J ends, which lost 5 bases and 0 bases, there was a span of 14 bases. The CDR3 region is CASSSLESNSYEQYF. DNA of the CDR3: TGTGCCAGCAGCTCCCTGGAAAGCAACTCCTACGAGCAGTACTTC.

This sequence joins TRBV27 and TRBJ2-5, with 10 bases lining up with TRBD1. Germline V lookup: CDR1 MNHEY, CDR2 SMNVEV (reference sequence). The CDR3 totals 14 residues. J gave up 5 bases and V 4 bases, and 4 bases lay outside the gene matches. CDR3 residues: CASSSDRGTETQYF. As DNA, the CDR3 is TGTGCCAGCAGTTCGGACAGGGGGACTGAGACCCAGTACTTC.

This clonotype turned up a few times. This chain links TRBV25-1 with TRBJ2-3; D call uncertain. The CDR3 loop spans 14 amino acids. Trimming shortened V by 3 bases and J by 2 bases, and 9 bases separated the two germline ends. CDR1 is MGHDK, CDR2 SYGVNS, per germline. CDR3 loop: CASSEAELTDTQYF. The DNA of the CDR3 is TGTGCCAGCAGTGAGGCCGAACTCACAGATACGCAGTATTTT.

This clonotype was counted a single time. The rearrangement links TRBV10-3 to TRBJ1-6; 9 bases align to TRBD1. V lost 0 bases and J lost 7; bases outside the gene matches: 4. CDR1 ENHRY and CDR2 SYGVKD come from the germline V gene. The CDR3 loop spans 16 amino acids. In DNA, the CDR3 is TGTGCCATCAGTGAGTCTCGGACAGGGGTAAATTCACCCCTCCACTTT. It translates to CAISESRTGVNSPLHF.

The chain recombines TRBV7-2 with TRBJ2-1; perhaps TRBD2 as D (7 bases). The J call may not be correct, given that the DNA end is closer to TRBJ2-7. CDR1 is SGHTA, CDR2 FQGNSA, per germline. The CDR3 covers 18 residues. The CDR3 DNA reads TGTGCCAGCAGCTTATGGGTGCGGGGGCGGAGCTCCTACAATGAGCAGTACTTC. This gives the protein CASSLWVRGRSSYNEQYF.

This clonotype has only a few counts. This chain joins TRBV29-1 and TRBJ2-1; 7 bases align to TRBD2. The J segment lost 9 bases and the V segment lost 2 bases, leaving 10 bases of the junction unmatched. CDR3 length: 14 residues. CDR1 is SQVTM, CDR2 ANQGSEA, per germline. The CDR3 sequence is CSVETWGEGREQFF. For the CDR3, the DNA is TGCAGCGTTGAAACTTGGGGGGAGGGCCGTGAGCAGTTCTTC.